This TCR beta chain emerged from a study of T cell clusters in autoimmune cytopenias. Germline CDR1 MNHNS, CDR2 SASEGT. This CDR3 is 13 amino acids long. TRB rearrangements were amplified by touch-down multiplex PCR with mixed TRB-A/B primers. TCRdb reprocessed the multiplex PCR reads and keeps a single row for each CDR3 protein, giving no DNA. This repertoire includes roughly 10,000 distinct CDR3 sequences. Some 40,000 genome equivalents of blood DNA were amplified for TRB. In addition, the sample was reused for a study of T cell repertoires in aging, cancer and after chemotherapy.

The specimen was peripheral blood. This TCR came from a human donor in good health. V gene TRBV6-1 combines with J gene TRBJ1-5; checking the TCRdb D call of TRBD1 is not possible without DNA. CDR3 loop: CASRMTGDQPQHF.